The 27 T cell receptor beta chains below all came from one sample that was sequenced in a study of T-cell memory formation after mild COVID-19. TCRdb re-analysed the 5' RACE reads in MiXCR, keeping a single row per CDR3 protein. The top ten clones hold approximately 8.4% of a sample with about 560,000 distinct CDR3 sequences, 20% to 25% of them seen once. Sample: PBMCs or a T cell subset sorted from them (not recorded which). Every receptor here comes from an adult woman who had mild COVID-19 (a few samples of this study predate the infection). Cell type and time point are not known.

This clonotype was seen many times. CDR3 coding DNA: TGTGCCAGCAGACCGGGACAGGGCTATCAGCCCCAGCATTTT. Protein product: CASRPGQGYQPQHF. The rearrangement links TRBV12-3 or TRBV12-4 to TRBJ1-5; 9 nucleotides line up with TRBD1. Germline trimming cut 6 bases from V and 5 bases from J; bases unmatched to any gene: 5. The CDR3 contains 14 residues.

CDR3 in amino acids: CASKSGAGELFF. The CDR3 nucleotides are TGTGCCAGCAAGTCAGGGGCCGGGGAGCTGTTTTTT. V is TRBV27 and J is TRBJ2-2; tentative D call: TRBD1 (6 bases). The V gene's germline CDR1 is MNHEY and CDR2 SMNVEV (reference sequence). Trimming took 7 bases from V and 6 from J, leaving 9 bases between them. The CDR3 length is 12 residues.

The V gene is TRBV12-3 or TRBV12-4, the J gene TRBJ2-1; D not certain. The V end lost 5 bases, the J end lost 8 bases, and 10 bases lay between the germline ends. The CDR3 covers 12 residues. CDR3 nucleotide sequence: TGTGCCAGCAGTACAAGCCCTTATGAGCAGTTCTTC. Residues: CASSTSPYEQFF.

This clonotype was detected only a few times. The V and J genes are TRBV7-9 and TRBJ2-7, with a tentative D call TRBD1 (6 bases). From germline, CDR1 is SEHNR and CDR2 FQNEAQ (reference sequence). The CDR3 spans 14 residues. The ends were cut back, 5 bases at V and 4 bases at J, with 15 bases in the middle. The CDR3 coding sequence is TGTGCCAGCAGCCTCAGGGGAGCCTATTACGAGCAGTACTTC. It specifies CASSLRGAYYEQYF.

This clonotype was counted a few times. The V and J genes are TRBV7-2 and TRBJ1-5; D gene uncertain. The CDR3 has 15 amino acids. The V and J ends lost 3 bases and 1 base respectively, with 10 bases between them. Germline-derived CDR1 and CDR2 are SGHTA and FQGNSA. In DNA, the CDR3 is TGTGCCAGCAGCTTGGAATCCCTAAGCAATCAGCCCCAGCATTTT. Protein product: CASSLESLSNQPQHF.

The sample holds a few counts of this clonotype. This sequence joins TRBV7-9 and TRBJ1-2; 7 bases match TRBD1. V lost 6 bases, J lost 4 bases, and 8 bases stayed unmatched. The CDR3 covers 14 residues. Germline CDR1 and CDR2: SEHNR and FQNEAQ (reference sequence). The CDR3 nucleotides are TGTGCCAGCAGTCCCGCAGAGGGGGCCTATGGCTACACCTTC. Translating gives CASSPAEGAYGYTF. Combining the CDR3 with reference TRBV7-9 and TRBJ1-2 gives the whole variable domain DTGVSQNPRHKITKRGQNVTFRCDPISEHNRLYWYRQTLGQGPEFLTYFQNEAQLEKSRLLSDRFSAERPKGSFSTLEIQRTEQGDSAMYLCASSPAEGAYGYTFGSGTRLTVV.

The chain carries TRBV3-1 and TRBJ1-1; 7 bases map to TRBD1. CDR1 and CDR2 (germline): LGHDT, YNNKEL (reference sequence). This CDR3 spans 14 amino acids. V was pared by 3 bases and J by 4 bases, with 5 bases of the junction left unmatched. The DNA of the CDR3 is TGTGCCAGCAGCCAGCTACAGGGGCCCACTGAAGCTTTCTTT. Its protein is CASSQLQGPTEAFF.

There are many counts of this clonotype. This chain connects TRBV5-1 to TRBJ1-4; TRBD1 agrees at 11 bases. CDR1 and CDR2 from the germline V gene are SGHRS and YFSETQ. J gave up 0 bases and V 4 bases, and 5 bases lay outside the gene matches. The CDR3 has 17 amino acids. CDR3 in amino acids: CASSHGQGAPTNEKLFF. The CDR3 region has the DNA TGCGCCAGCAGCCACGGACAGGGGGCTCCAACTAATGAAAAACTGTTTTTT.

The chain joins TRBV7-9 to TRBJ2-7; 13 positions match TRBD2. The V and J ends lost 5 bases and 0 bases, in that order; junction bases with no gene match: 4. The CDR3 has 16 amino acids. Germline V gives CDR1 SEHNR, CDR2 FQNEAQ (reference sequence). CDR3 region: CASSTGLAGISYEQYF. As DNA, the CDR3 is TGTGCCAGCAGCACGGGACTAGCGGGGATCTCCTACGAGCAGTACTTC.

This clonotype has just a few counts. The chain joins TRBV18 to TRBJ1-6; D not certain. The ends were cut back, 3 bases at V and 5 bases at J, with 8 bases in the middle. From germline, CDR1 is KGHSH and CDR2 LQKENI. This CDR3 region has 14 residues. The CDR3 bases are TGTGCCAGCTCACCTTACGACAATAATTCACCCCTCCACTTT. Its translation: CASSPYDNNSPLHF.

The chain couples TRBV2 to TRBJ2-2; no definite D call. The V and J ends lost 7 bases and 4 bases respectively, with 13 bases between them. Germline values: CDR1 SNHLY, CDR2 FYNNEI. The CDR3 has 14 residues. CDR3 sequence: CASTGLSGTGELFF. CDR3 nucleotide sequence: TGTGCCAGCACTGGCCTCTCGGGCACCGGGGAGCTGTTTTTT. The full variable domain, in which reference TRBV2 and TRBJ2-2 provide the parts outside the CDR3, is EPEVTQTPSHQVTQMGQEVILRCVPISNHLYFYWYRQILGQKVEFLVSFYNNEISEKSEIFDDQFSVERPDGSNFTLKIRSTKLEDSAMYFCASTGLSGTGELFFGEGSRLTVL.

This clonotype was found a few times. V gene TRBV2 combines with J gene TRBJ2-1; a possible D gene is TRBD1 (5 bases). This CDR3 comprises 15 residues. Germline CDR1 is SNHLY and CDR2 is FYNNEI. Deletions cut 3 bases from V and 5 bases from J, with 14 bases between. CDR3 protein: CASSEGPLPNNEQFF. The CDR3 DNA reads TGTGCCAGCAGTGAGGGGCCCCTTCCCAACAATGAGCAGTTCTTC.

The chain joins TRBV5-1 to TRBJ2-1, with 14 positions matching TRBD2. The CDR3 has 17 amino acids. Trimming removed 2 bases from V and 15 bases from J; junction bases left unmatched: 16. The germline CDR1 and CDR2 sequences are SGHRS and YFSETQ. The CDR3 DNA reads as TGCGCCAGCAGCTTCGCCGGGACTAGCGGGAGCCCCCTACTACCGTTCTTC. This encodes CASSFAGTSGSPLLPFF.

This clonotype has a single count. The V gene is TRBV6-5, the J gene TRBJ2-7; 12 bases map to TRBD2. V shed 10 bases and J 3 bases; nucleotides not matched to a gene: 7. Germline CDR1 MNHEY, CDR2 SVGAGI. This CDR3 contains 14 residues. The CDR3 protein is CAITRTSGIYEQYF. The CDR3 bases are TGTGCCATCACTAGGACTAGCGGGATCTACGAGCAGTACTTC.

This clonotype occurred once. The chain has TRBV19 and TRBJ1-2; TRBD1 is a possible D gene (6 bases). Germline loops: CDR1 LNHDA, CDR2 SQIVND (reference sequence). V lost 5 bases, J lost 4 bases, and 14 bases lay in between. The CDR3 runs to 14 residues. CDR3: CASSPEGGGYGYTF. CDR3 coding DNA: TGTGCCAGTAGTCCCGAGGGGGGAGGCTATGGCTACACCTTC.

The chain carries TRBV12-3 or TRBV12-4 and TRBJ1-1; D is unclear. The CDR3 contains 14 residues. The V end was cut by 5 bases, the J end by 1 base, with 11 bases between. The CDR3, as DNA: TGTGCCAGCAGTGCAGGAGAAGGGAACACTGAAGCTTTCTTT. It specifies CASSAGEGNTEAFF.

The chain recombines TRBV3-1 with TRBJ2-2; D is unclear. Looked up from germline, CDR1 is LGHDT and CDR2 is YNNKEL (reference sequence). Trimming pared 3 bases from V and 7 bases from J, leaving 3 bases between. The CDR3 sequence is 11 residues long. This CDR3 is CASSQVGELFF. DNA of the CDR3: TGTGCCAGCAGCCAGGTCGGGGAGCTGTTTTTT.

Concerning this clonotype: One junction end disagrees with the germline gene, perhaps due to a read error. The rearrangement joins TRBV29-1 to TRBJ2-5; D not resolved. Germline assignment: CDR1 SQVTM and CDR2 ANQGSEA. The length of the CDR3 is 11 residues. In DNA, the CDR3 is TGCAGCCTTGAGTCGTTAGGGACCCAGTACTTC. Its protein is CSLESLGTQYF.

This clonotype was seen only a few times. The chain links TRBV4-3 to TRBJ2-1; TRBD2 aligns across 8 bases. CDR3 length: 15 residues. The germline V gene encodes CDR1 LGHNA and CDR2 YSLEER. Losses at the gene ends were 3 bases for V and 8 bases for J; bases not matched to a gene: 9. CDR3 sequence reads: CASSQELAEGHEQFF. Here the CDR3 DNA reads TGCGCCAGCAGCCAGGAACTAGCGGAGGGTCATGAGCAGTTCTTC.

CDR3: CASSLRDRARNEKLFF. The CDR3 DNA sequence: TGTGCCAGCAGCCTACGGGACAGGGCCCGTAATGAAAAACTGTTTTTT. The J gene is TRBJ1-4, the V gene TRBV7-6, with 9 bases lining up with TRBD1. Trimming cost V 5 bases and J 4 bases; bases outside gene matches: 8. Germline V gene sequence: CDR1 SGHVS, CDR2 FNYEAQ. This CDR3 is built from 16 residues.

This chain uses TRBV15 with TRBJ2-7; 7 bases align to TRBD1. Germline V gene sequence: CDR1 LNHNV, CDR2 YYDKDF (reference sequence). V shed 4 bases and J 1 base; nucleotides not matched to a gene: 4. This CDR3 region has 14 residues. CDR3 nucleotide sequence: TGTGCCACCAGCATCCCGGGACAGTCCTACGAGCAGTACTTC. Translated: CATSIPGQSYEQYF.

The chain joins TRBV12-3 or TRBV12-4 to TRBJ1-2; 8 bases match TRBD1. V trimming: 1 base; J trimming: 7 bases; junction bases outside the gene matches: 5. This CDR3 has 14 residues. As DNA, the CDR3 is TGTGCCAGCAGTTTAGGCAGGACAGGGAGTGGCTACACCTTC. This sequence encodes CASSLGRTGSGYTF.

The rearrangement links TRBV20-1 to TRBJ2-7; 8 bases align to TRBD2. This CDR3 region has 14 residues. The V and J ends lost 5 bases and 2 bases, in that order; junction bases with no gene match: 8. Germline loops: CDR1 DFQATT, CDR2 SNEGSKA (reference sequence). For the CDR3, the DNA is TGCAGTGCTTCAAGCGGGAGTAGGGCCTACGAGCAGTACTTC. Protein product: CSASSGSRAYEQYF.

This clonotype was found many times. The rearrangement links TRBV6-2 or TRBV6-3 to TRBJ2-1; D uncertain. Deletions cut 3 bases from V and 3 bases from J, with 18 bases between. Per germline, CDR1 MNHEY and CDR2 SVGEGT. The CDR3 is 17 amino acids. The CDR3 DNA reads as TGTGCCAGCAGTTATTCCCGGGCCACCTCGCTCTACAATGAGCAGTTCTTC. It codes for CASSYSRATSLYNEQFF.

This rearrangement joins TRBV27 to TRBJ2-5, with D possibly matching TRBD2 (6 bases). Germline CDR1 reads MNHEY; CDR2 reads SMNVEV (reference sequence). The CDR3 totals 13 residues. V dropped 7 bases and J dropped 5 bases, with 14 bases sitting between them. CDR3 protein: CASMPRGGETQYF. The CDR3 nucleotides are TGTGCCAGCATGCCCCGAGGAGGGGAGACCCAGTACTTC.

The CDR3 is CASTPWSGANVLTF. Here the CDR3 DNA reads TGTGCCAGCACCCCTTGGTCTGGGGCCAACGTCCTGACTTTC. V is TRBV9 and J is TRBJ2-6; D is unclear. Trimming pared 6 bases from V and 1 base from J, leaving 8 bases between. The CDR3 is 14 amino acids. The germline CDR1 and CDR2 sequences are SGDLS and YYNGEE.

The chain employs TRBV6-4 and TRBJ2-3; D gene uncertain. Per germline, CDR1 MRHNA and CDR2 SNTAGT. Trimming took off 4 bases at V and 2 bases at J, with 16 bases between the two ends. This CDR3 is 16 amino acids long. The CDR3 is CASSAPFGQYTDTQYF. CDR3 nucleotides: TGTGCCAGCAGTGCCCCTTTCGGGCAATACACAGATACGCAGTATTTT.